Shown below are 30 T cell receptor beta chains from a single sample sequenced in a study of shared clonotypes between healthy human individuals. Here immunoSEQ multiplex PCR was the method, and the copy in TCRdb shows in-frame clones only, minus some. The table has under 750,000 clones, roughly two thirds seen once. The material sequenced was memory CD4+ T cells sorted from blood. Stated subset: CD45RA-negative fraction. The source of these receptors is a woman aged 25 to 39 in good health.

The chain employs TRBV9 and TRBJ2-7; TRBD1 matches 11 bases. The V gene end was trimmed by 2 bases and the J gene end by 6 bases; junction bases not matched to a gene: 4. The CDR3 covers 14 residues. The germline V gene encodes CDR1 SGDLS and CDR2 YYNGEE. For the CDR3, the DNA is TGTGCCAGCAGCGTCGGGACAGGGGGTAGCGAGCAGTACTTC. As protein: CASSVGTGGSEQYF.

The chain links TRBV29-1 to TRBJ1-2; maybe TRBD1 (6 bases). The germline V gene encodes CDR1 SQVTM and CDR2 ANQGSEA. This CDR3 contains 12 residues. The V end was cut by 6 bases, the J end by 4 bases, with 12 bases between. The CDR3 reads CSVERQAYGYTF. The DNA of the CDR3 is TGCAGCGTCGAACGACAGGCCTATGGCTACACCTTC.

This clone came up a few times. The V call is TRBV7-9, the J call TRBJ2-1, with a tentative D call TRBD1 (5 bases). The CDR3 sequence is 13 residues long. Germline assignment: CDR1 SEHNR and CDR2 FQNEAQ (reference sequence). The V gene lost 5 bases and the J gene lost 4 bases, with 9 bases spanning the gap. DNA of the CDR3: TGTGCCAGCAGCCTCGACAGATACAATGAGCAGTTCTTC. It is translated as CASSLDRYNEQFF.

The V gene is TRBV29-1, the J gene TRBJ2-5; D is unclear. There are 11 residues in the CDR3. V was cut by 4 bases and J by 5 bases, with 8 bases left in between. Germline V lookup: CDR1 SQVTM, CDR2 ANQGSEA. The CDR3 DNA sequence: TGCAGCGTTGTTTGGTGGGAGACCCAGTACTTC. Translation gives CSVVWWETQYF.

This chain joins TRBV7-9 and TRBJ2-1; no firm D call. Germline CDR1 is SEHNR and CDR2 is FQNEAQ (reference sequence). V was shortened by 2 bases and J by 8 bases, with 7 bases between the two germline ends. This CDR3 region has 12 residues. The CDR3 DNA reads as TGTGCCAGCAGCTTACTCCACGATGAGCAGTTCTTC. It is translated as CASSLLHDEQFF.

On this clone itself: A read error may account for a junction end that differs from germline. V gene TRBV29-1 combines with J gene TRBJ1-1; weak D call: TRBD1 (6 bases). The CDR3 is 12 amino acids. Per the germline V gene, CDR1 is SQVTM and CDR2 is ANQGSEA. DNA for the CDR3: TGCAGCGTGAACACAGCAGGGGTTGTCGGGAGTTTT. Protein sequence: CSVNTAGVVGSF.

The chain couples TRBV6-1 to TRBJ2-5, with no clear D. The CDR3 loop spans 13 amino acids. With 4 bases removed from V and 1 base from J, the gap between germline ends came to 7 bases. Germline-derived CDR1 and CDR2 are MNHNS and SASEGT. The CDR3 DNA sequence: TGTGCCAGCAGTGTAGGTGGCCAAGAGACCCAGTACTTC. Amino acid sequence: CASSVGGQETQYF.

This clone has more than one count but fewer than ten. CDR3 DNA sequence: TGTGCCAGTAGTATTGGAGGGCAGGAGAAAAAGCCCCAGCATTTT. This sequence encodes CASSIGGQEKKPQHF. The V call is TRBV19, the J call TRBJ1-5; D is unclear. CDR1 is LNHDA and CDR2 is SQIVND in the germline V gene (reference sequence). Trimming took off 3 bases at V and 8 bases at J, with 17 bases between the two ends. The CDR3 has 15 residues. Looking up the rest from reference TRBV19 and TRBJ1-5 gives the full variable domain: DGGITQSPKYLFRKEGQNVTLSCEQNLNHDAMYWYRQDPGQGLRLIYYSQIVNDFQKGDIAEGYSVSREKKESFPLTVTSAQKNPTAFYLCASSIGGQEKKPQHFGDGTRLSIL.

The CDR3 here is CASSRTGGSYNEQFF. DNA of the CDR3: TGTGCCAGCAGCCGCACAGGTGGATCCTACAATGAGCAGTTCTTC. J is TRBJ2-1 and V is TRBV9; D may be TRBD1 (5 bases). Germline V gene lookup returns CDR1 SGDLS and CDR2 YYNGEE. Deletions cut 4 bases from V and 1 base from J, with 12 bases between. This CDR3 region has 15 residues.

V gene TRBV7-9 combines with J gene TRBJ2-2; D not resolved. Germline V gives CDR1 SEHNR, CDR2 FQNEAQ (reference sequence). The CDR3 consists of 15 residues. V was cut by 0 bases and J by 3 bases, with 8 bases left in between. CDR3 sequence: CASSLAEPDTGELFF. CDR3 DNA sequence: TGTGCCAGCAGCTTAGCGGAACCAGACACCGGGGAGCTGTTTTTT.

Only a few counts were recorded for this clone. V is TRBV28 and J is TRBJ1-1; 10 nucleotides agree with TRBD1. V shed 3 bases, J shed 4 bases, and the junction held 8 bases outside the gene matches. This CDR3 spans 16 amino acids. The germline CDR1 and CDR2 sequences are MDHEN and SYDVKM. CDR3 amino acids: CASSFASGTGATEAFF. The CDR3 coding sequence is TGTGCCAGCAGTTTTGCGTCCGGGACAGGGGCCACTGAAGCTTTCTTT.

The CDR3 DNA follows: TGTGCCATCAGTGACGGGGCAACGGTCCACTACGAGCAGTACTTC. It yields the protein CAISDGATVHYEQYF. This chain links TRBV10-3 with TRBJ2-7; either TRBD1 or TRBD2 may fit D (5 bases each). The CDR3 runs to 15 residues. Trimming stripped 3 bases from V and 3 bases from J, with 15 bases between. The germline V gene encodes CDR1 ENHRY and CDR2 SYGVKD.

This chain uses TRBV18 with TRBJ2-1; 10 bases are shared with TRBD2. V gave up 3 bases and J gave up 1 base; unmatched junction bases: 9. Per the germline V gene, CDR1 is KGHSH and CDR2 is LQKENI. The CDR3 has 18 residues. The CDR3 is CASSPSLAGAGSYNEQFF. CDR3 nucleotides: TGTGCCAGCTCACCGAGCCTAGCGGGAGCGGGTTCCTACAATGAGCAGTTCTTC.

The genes are TRBV28 and TRBJ1-1; maybe TRBD1 (6 bases). Trimming shortened V by 2 bases and J by 3 bases, and 19 bases separated the two germline ends. Germline CDR1 is MDHEN and CDR2 is SYDVKM. The CDR3 is 17 amino acids. CDR3 bases: TGTGCCAGCAGTTTACAGGGGAAAAAGATGAAAGACACTGAAGCTTTCTTT. Translated, it gives CASSLQGKKMKDTEAFF.

This clone turned up a few times. The rearrangement links TRBV6-6 to TRBJ2-5, with 12 bases matching TRBD2. The germline V gene has CDR1 MNHNY and CDR2 SVGAGI (reference sequence). J was trimmed by 4 bases and V by 7 bases; bases with no gene match: 4. CDR3 size: 14 residues. CDR3 region: CASTGLAGTETQYF. The CDR3 DNA follows: TGTGCCAGCACCGGACTAGCGGGAACAGAGACCCAGTACTTC.

The V gene is TRBV1, the J gene TRBJ2-5; the D call TRBD2 from the table was never checked on the DNA. With the DNA end fitting TRBJ2-7 better, the J assignment may be wrong. TRBV1 counts as a pseudogene. The CDR3 sequence is 12 residues long. The CDR3 region is CTSMGGRYEQYF. Written as DNA, the CDR3 is TGCACCAGCATGGGGGGGCGCTACGAGCAGTACTTC.

The chain is built from TRBV29-1 and TRBJ1-1, with D uncertain. V lost 6 bases and J 1 base, leaving 12 bases between the germline ends. The CDR3 totals 13 residues. From germline, CDR1 is SQVTM and CDR2 ANQGSEA. The CDR3 nucleotides read TGCAGCGTGACGACACTTTCGAACACTGAAGCTTTCTTT. Its protein product is CSVTTLSNTEAFF.

This chain connects TRBV7-9 to TRBJ1-4, with D possibly being TRBD1 (5 bases). Germline CDR1 and CDR2: SEHNR and FQNEAQ (reference sequence). This CDR3 contains 12 residues. V shed 1 base and J shed 11 bases, with 8 bases lying between them. CDR3 protein: CASSLEQDKLFF. DNA of the CDR3: TGTGCCAGCAGCTTAGAACAGGATAAACTGTTTTTT.

This chain uses TRBV6-1 with TRBJ2-7; no firm D call. This CDR3 contains 13 residues. Germline V gives CDR1 MNHNS, CDR2 SASEGT. V lost 11 bases and J 2 bases, leaving 16 bases between the germline ends. CDR3 DNA: TGTGCCGCAGACGAGTCGGGTGCCTACGAGCAGTACTTC. It codes for CAADESGAYEQYF.

V gene TRBV7-8 combines with J gene TRBJ1-5; unclear D gene. The CDR3 runs 16 residues. The V end lost 4 bases, the J end lost 7 bases, and 20 bases lay between the germline ends. Germline values: CDR1 SGHVS, CDR2 FQNEAQ. In DNA, the CDR3 is TGTGCCAGCAGCTACCTCCCGGCCGGCACCGGGCAGCCCCAGCATTTT. Translating gives CASSYLPAGTGQPQHF.

The V and J genes are TRBV27 and TRBJ2-7; D is uncertain. CDR3 length equals 14 residues. V was shortened by 5 bases and J by 6 bases, with 17 bases between the two germline ends. CDR1 is MNHEY and CDR2 is SMNVEV in the germline V gene (reference sequence). In nucleotides, the CDR3 is TGTGCCAGCAGTCGATCCGGGTACCCCCTCGAGCAGTACTTC. It specifies CASSRSGYPLEQYF.

The chain joins TRBV5-4 to TRBJ2-1; 9 positions match TRBD2. Germline CDR1 is SGHNT and CDR2 is YYREEE (reference sequence). The CDR3 extends over 17 amino acids. The trim removed 5 bases at V and 0 bases at J, leaving 9 bases unmatched. Here the CDR3 DNA reads TGTGCCAGCAGTGACCTTAGCGGGAGCTACTCCTACAATGAGCAGTTCTTC. This sequence encodes CASSDLSGSYSYNEQFF.

The chain recombines TRBV7-7 with TRBJ2-7; D might be TRBD1 or TRBD2, each matching 5 bases. Per the germline V gene, CDR1 is SSHAT and CDR2 is FNYEAQ (reference sequence). This CDR3 is 15 amino acids long. V lost 3 bases to trimming and J lost 4 bases, with 16 bases between them. CDR3 in amino acids: CASSFGAPAEYEQYF. In DNA, the CDR3 is TGTGCCAGCAGCTTCGGGGCTCCAGCAGAATACGAGCAGTACTTC.

The chain joins TRBV11-1 to TRBJ1-1; D unresolved. Trimming took off 3 bases at V and 10 bases at J, with 15 bases between the two ends. The CDR3 is 13 residues long. The germline V gene encodes CDR1 SGHAT and CDR2 FQDESV (reference sequence). The CDR3 DNA sequence: TGTGCCAGCAGCTTTCCGTCGATGGGATTAGCTTTCTTT. As protein: CASSFPSMGLAFF.

As to this clone: Additional DNA sequences in this sample encode the identical CDR3. The chain is built from TRBV18 and TRBJ2-5; 7 nucleotides agree with TRBD2. The CDR3 runs 14 residues. Germline lookup yields CDR1 KGHSH and CDR2 LQKENI. J gave up 4 bases and V 3 bases, and 5 bases lay outside the gene matches. CDR3 DNA: TGTGCCAGCTCACCGCAGGCGGGAGTAGAGACCCAGTACTTC. It translates to CASSPQAGVETQYF.

V is TRBV6-6 and J is TRBJ2-1, with TRBD2 matching 14 bases. Losses at the gene ends were 6 bases for V and 9 bases for J; bases not matched to a gene: 7. Germline lookup yields CDR1 MNHNY and CDR2 SVGAGI (reference sequence). The CDR3 has 15 amino acids. The CDR3 is CASSPTSGRGGEQFF. CDR3 sequence (DNA): TGTGCCAGCAGCCCGACTAGCGGGAGGGGCGGTGAGCAGTTCTTC.

This clone was counted a single time. V is TRBV10-2 and J is TRBJ2-7; 14 nucleotides align to TRBD2. The CDR3 contains 18 residues. V was clipped by 2 bases and J by 4 bases; unmatched bases: 10. Germline loops: CDR1 WSHSY, CDR2 SAAADI. CDR3 DNA sequence: TGCGCCAGCAGTGAGGGAGGACTAGCGGGAGGCCATAGGTACGAGCAGTACTTC. Its protein is CASSEGGLAGGHRYEQYF.

V usage is TRBV28 and J usage is TRBJ2-1; 9 bases are a match to TRBD2. CDR3 length: 16 amino acids. Germline trimming cut 5 bases from V and 6 bases from J; bases unmatched to any gene: 11. The germline gives CDR1 MDHEN, CDR2 SYDVKM. CDR3 nucleotides: TGTGCCAGCAGTCCCCAGGGACTAGCAACGGGCAATGAGCAGTTCTTC. This translates into CASSPQGLATGNEQFF.

The rearrangement links TRBV29-1 to TRBJ1-1; D might be TRBD1 (6 bases). This CDR3 is built from 16 residues. Looked up from germline, CDR1 is SQVTM and CDR2 is ANQGSEA. V dropped 4 bases and J dropped 0 bases, with 18 bases sitting between them. The CDR3 bases are TGCAGCGTTGGGCTACAGGGAGCCGCCATGAACACTGAAGCTTTCTTT. It encodes CSVGLQGAAMNTEAFF.

The chain joins TRBV10-3 to TRBJ1-2, with a tentative D call TRBD1 (6 bases). CDR1 and CDR2 (germline): ENHRY, SYGVKD. This CDR3 comprises 15 residues. V lost 2 bases to trimming and J lost 3 bases, with 13 bases between them. The CDR3 loop is CAISEQGSLDYGYTF. The CDR3 nucleotides read TGTGCCATCAGTGAGCAGGGGAGTTTGGACTATGGCTACACCTTC.